This T cell receptor (beta chain) comes out of a study of blood T cell repertoires in COVID-19. Profiled with immunoSEQ multiplex PCR; TCRdb holds only in-frame clones, not every one. The sample lists around 84,000 clones, more than 70% occurring once. This CDR3 has 15 amino acids. V shed 7 bases and J 8 bases; nucleotides not matched to a gene: 10. The germline gives CDR1 SEHNR, CDR2 FQNEAQ (reference sequence). The origin of this receptor is a man at least 80 years old with active or convalescent COVID-19. V and J are TRBV7-9 and TRBJ2-1; 11 nucleotides agree with TRBD2. The source material was peripheral blood. CDR3 DNA sequence: TGTGCCAGCATCGAGTCTAGCGGGAGGTGGGATGAGCAGTTCTTC. Translation gives CASIESSGRWDEQFF.